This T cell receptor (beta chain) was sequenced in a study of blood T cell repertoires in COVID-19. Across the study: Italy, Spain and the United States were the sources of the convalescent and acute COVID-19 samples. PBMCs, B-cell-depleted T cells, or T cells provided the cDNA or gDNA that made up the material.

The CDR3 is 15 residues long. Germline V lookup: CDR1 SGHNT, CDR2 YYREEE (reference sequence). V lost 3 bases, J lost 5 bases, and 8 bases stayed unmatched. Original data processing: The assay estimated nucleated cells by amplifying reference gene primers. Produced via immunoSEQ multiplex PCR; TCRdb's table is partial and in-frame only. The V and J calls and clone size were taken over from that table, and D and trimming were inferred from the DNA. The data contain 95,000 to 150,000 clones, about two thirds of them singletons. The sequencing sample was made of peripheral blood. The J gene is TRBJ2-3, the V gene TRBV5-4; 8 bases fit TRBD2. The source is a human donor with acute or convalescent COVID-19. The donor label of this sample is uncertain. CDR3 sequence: CASSSGGTLGDTQYF. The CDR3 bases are TGTGCCAGCAGCTCGGGAGGGACCTTGGGAGATACGCAGTATTTT.